This T cell receptor beta chain was recorded in a study of shared clonotypes between healthy human individuals. Both subsets, CD45RA+ naive and CD45RA-negative memory, were split from the CD4+ cells. Sequenced by immunoSEQ multiplex PCR; TCRdb stores in-frame clones only, minus some. In the table there are some 2.3 million clones, more than 85% of which are singletons. The V gene's germline CDR1 is SGHRS and CDR2 YFSETQ. Trimming took 6 bases from V and 4 from J; bases not matched to a gene: 7. The CDR3 has 15 residues. The chain uses TRBV5-1 and TRBJ2-1; 10 bases are a match to TRBD2. The specimen sequenced was naive CD4+ T cells from PBMCs. The subset here: CD45RA+ positively selected. The sequence was obtained from a man younger than 30 in good health. Some clones in this sample may be carry-over from other donors' samples. Here the CDR3 reads CASTFGLAEYNEQFF. The DNA for the CDR3 is TGCGCCAGCACCTTTGGACTAGCGGAATACAATGAGCAGTTCTTC.